These 4 T cell receptor beta chains came from one sample sequenced in a study of CD8 T cells in ankylosing spondylitis (TCRdb year 2017). Libraries were constructed by 5' RACE. TCRdb records Illumina HiSeq 2500 as the sequencer. The public sequencing data were trimmed at Q25 with fastp and processed into clonotypes with MiXCR by TCRdb, which kept only in-frame beta chains. Records with the same CDR3 protein are collapsed into one entry carrying the most frequent genes and DNA. Recorded for this sample are 190,000 or so distinct CDR3 sequences; around 13% of them occurred a single time. The top ten hold approximately 17% of the sample. The sample comprised blood, either unsorted or a sorted T cell fraction (not recorded which). The origin of the receptors is a male donor with ankylosing spondylitis or in good health (not recorded which).

This clonotype was detected ten times or more. The V gene is TRBV6-1, the J gene TRBJ1-5; tentatively, D is TRBD1 (5 bases). V gave up 8 bases and J gave up 4 bases, with 6 bases separating them. The germline V gene has CDR1 MNHNS and CDR2 SASEGT. There are 11 residues in the CDR3. This chain's CDR3 is CASGANQPQHF. DNA of the CDR3: TGTGCCAGCGGGGCTAATCAGCCCCAGCATTTT.

There are a few counts of this clonotype. The chain recombines TRBV5-6 with TRBJ2-7; D may be TRBD1 (5 bases). Trimming took 1 base from V and 4 from J, leaving 9 bases between them. CDR3 length: 13 residues. Germline V gene data show CDR1 as SGHDT and CDR2 as YYEEEE. The CDR3 here is CASSLTGLYEQYF. The CDR3 DNA sequence: TGTGCCAGCAGCTTGACAGGCCTTTACGAGCAGTACTTC. Full variable domain (rest looked up from reference TRBV5-6 and TRBJ2-7): DAGVTQSPTHLIKTRGQQVTLRCSPKSGHDTVSWYQQALGQGPQFIFQYYEEEERQRGNFPDRFSGHQFPNYSSELNVNALLLGDSALYLCASSLTGLYEQYFGPGTRLTVT.

This sequence joins TRBV30 and TRBJ2-2, with TRBD1 as a possible D gene (5 bases). CDR3 length equals 13 residues. Trimming left V 3 bases short and J 1 base short, with 6 bases between. Per the germline V gene, CDR1 is GTSNPN and CDR2 is SVGIG (reference sequence). Here the CDR3 DNA reads TGTGCCTGGAGCAGGGAGAACACCGGGGAGCTGTTTTTT. Protein: CAWSRENTGELFF.

The CDR3 bases are TGTGCCAGTAGTATAGATAAGCTAGCGGGGGACTATCAGCCCCAGCATTTT. Protein: CASSIDKLAGDYQPQHF. V gene TRBV19 combines with J gene TRBJ1-5; TRBD1 might be the D (5 bases). CDR3 length: 17 amino acids. The V end was cut by 0 bases, the J end by 5 bases, with 17 bases between. CDR1 and CDR2 (germline): LNHDA, SQIVND (reference sequence).